The 18 T cell receptor beta chains below were found in one sample sequenced in a study of CD8 T cells in ankylosing spondylitis (dated by TCRdb to about 2017). Receptor libraries were prepared by 5' RACE. TCRdb records Illumina MiSeq as the sequencer. Clones were called with MiXCR by TCRdb after fastp trimmed the public reads at Q25, and only in-frame beta chains were retained. Each CDR3 protein gets just one entry, which takes the most common genes and DNA from the rows behind it. The sample data list some 37,000 distinct CDR3 sequences, and approximately 15% of these were observed just once. In total, the top ten clones hold 45% of the sample. Sequenced material: blood. The receptor set was obtained from a male donor with ankylosing spondylitis or in good health (not recorded which).

This clonotype has only a few counts. This sequence joins TRBV5-6 and TRBJ1-6; TRBD1 might be the D (5 bases). The CDR3 loop spans 15 amino acids. V lost 4 bases to trimming and J lost 8 bases, with 16 bases between them. The germline V gene has CDR1 SGHDT and CDR2 YYEEEE. CDR3 residues: CASSGPGSEDSPLHF. In nucleotides, the CDR3 is TGTGCCAGCAGCGGTCCAGGGAGTGAGGATTCACCCCTCCACTTT.

V and J are TRBV25-1 and TRBJ1-2, with 7 bases lining up with TRBD1. V lost 5 bases, J lost 7 bases, and 13 bases stayed unmatched. Germline lookup yields CDR1 MGHDK and CDR2 SYGVNS. This CDR3 comprises 15 residues. The CDR3 nucleotides read TGTGCCAGCAGTCCAACACATGGGGACAGTGGTGGCTACACCTTC. Encoded protein: CASSPTHGDSGGYTF.

This chain links TRBV4-3 with TRBJ2-3, with a weak D call TRBD2 (5 bases). V gave up 1 base and J gave up 8 bases, with 16 bases separating them. This CDR3 has 15 amino acids. Germline-derived CDR1 and CDR2 are LGHNA and YSLEER. For the CDR3, the DNA is TGCGCCAGCAGCCAAGGGGCTAGCTTCGCGGGTACGCAGTATTTT. Translating it yields CASSQGASFAGTQYF.

The sample holds one count of this clonotype. The chain carries TRBV6-2 or TRBV6-3 and TRBJ2-1; 7 positions agree with TRBD2. Germline lookup yields CDR1 MNHEY and CDR2 SVGEGT. V lost 2 bases and J lost 8; bases outside the gene matches: 12. This CDR3 contains 16 residues. CDR3 amino acids: CASSYPTSRSIHEQFF. In DNA form, the CDR3 reads TGTGCCAGCAGTTACCCGACTAGCCGGAGCATCCATGAGCAGTTCTTC.

A few counts support this clonotype. The chain has TRBV2 and TRBJ1-1; no reliable D call. From germline, CDR1 is SNHLY and CDR2 FYNNEI. V was shortened by 6 bases and J by 0 bases, with 8 bases between the two germline ends. The CDR3 spans 13 residues. CDR3 residues: CASSGELNTEAFF. CDR3 bases: TGTGCCAGCAGCGGAGAGTTGAACACTGAAGCTTTCTTT.

The V gene is TRBV6-6, the J gene TRBJ2-2, with 9 bases lining up with TRBD1. The CDR3 is made up of 15 amino acids. V gave up 5 bases and J gave up 1 base; unmatched junction bases: 2. Germline lookup yields CDR1 MNHNY and CDR2 SVGAGI (reference sequence). In DNA, the CDR3 is TGTGCCAGCAGTGACAGGGGGTGGAACACCGGGGAGCTGTTTTTT. This codes for CASSDRGWNTGELFF.

The chain recombines TRBV29-1 with TRBJ1-1; possibly TRBD1 for D (6 bases). The V and J ends lost 0 bases and 6 bases respectively, with 8 bases between them. CDR3 length: 12 residues. In germline, CDR1 is SQVTM, CDR2 ANQGSEA. CDR3 sequence: CSVEEDSAEAFF. DNA for the CDR3: TGCAGCGTTGAAGAGGACAGTGCTGAAGCTTTCTTT.

CDR3 amino acids: CASSLARTQETQYF. CDR3 DNA sequence: TGTGCCAGCAGCTTAGCCCGGACCCAAGAGACCCAGTACTTC. The chain couples TRBV7-9 to TRBJ2-5; D remains unclear. The CDR3 is 14 amino acids. V shed 0 bases and J shed 1 base, with 6 bases lying between them. CDR1 SEHNR and CDR2 FQNEAQ come from the germline V gene (reference sequence).

This chain connects TRBV5-1 to TRBJ2-2; the D gene is possibly TRBD2 (6 bases). This CDR3 region has 13 residues. Looked up from germline, CDR1 is SGHRS and CDR2 is YFSETQ. The V end was cut by 3 bases, the J end by 6 bases, with 9 bases between. In nucleotides, the CDR3 is TGCGCCAGCAGCTCTCTAGCGTCCGGGGAGCTGTTTTTT. It codes for CASSSLASGELFF.

The chain is built from TRBV5-1 and TRBJ1-4; a possible D gene is TRBD1 (5 bases). The CDR3 consists of 18 residues. Germline V gene sequence: CDR1 SGHRS, CDR2 YFSETQ. Trimming took 4 bases from V and 0 from J, leaving 19 bases between them. CDR3 loop: CASSRASLDSATNEKLFF. The DNA of the CDR3 is TGCGCCAGCAGCCGCGCATCTCTAGACAGCGCAACTAATGAAAAACTGTTTTTT.

V is TRBV29-1 and J is TRBJ2-7, with TRBD1 matching over 8 bases. The germline gives CDR1 SQVTM, CDR2 ANQGSEA. The CDR3 has 13 amino acids. V shed 6 bases and J 3 bases; nucleotides not matched to a gene: 7. In nucleotides, the CDR3 is TGCAGCGTCCTCTGGACAGGGAACTACGAGCAGTACTTC. This encodes CSVLWTGNYEQYF.

The genes are TRBV20-1 and TRBJ2-1; TRBD2 is a possible D gene (5 bases). The CDR3 contains 11 residues. V was trimmed by 1 base and J by 7 bases, leaving 5 bases between them. Germline V gene data show CDR1 as DFQATT and CDR2 as SNEGSKA (reference sequence). CDR3 in amino acids: CSARGENEQFF. The DNA of the CDR3 is TGCAGTGCTAGAGGGGAGAATGAGCAGTTCTTC.

This sequence joins TRBV7-6 and TRBJ2-1; 12 positions agree with TRBD2. Germline CDR1 reads SGHVS; CDR2 reads FNYEAQ. V was pared by 0 bases and J by 0 bases, with 0 bases of the junction left unmatched. The CDR3 extends over 17 amino acids. CDR3 DNA sequence: TGTGCCAGCAGCTTAGCGACTAGCGGGAGCTCCTACAATGAGCAGTTCTTC. Its translation: CASSLATSGSSYNEQFF.

The chain links TRBV12-3 or TRBV12-4 to TRBJ1-4, with 9 nucleotides matching TRBD1. The CDR3 consists of 14 residues. V lost 6 bases and J lost 3; bases outside the gene matches: 2. The CDR3 here is CASRGTGPNEKLFF. In DNA form, the CDR3 reads TGTGCCAGCAGGGGGACAGGGCCTAATGAAAAACTGTTTTTT.

The CDR3 reads CASSLGTGSGEEYF. The CDR3, as DNA: TGCGCCAGCAGCTTAGGGACGGGATCCGGAGAGGAGTACTTC. The chain links TRBV5-1 to TRBJ2-7; D may match TRBD1 or TRBD2 (5 bases each). The CDR3 is 14 residues long. V lost 2 bases to trimming and J lost 11 bases, with 20 bases between them. Germline loops: CDR1 SGHRS, CDR2 YFSETQ.

The J gene is TRBJ2-2, the V gene TRBV6-1, with D perhaps matching TRBD2 (6 bases). There are 14 residues in the CDR3. Germline CDR1 and CDR2: MNHNS and SASEGT. V was clipped by 5 bases and J by 5 bases, with 12 bases between them. The CDR3 DNA sequence: TGTGCCAGCAGTAACAAAGGAGGGACCGGGGAGCTGTTTTTT. This gives the protein CASSNKGGTGELFF.

This clonotype was recorded a few times. The chain links TRBV12-3 or TRBV12-4 to TRBJ2-1; maybe TRBD2 (5 bases). The CDR3 is 14 residues long. V was pared by 4 bases and J by 2 bases, with 9 bases between. The CDR3 bases are TGTGCCAGCAGTTCCTTGCGGGCCTACAATGAGCAGTTCTTC. Translated: CASSSLRAYNEQFF.

The CDR3 coding sequence is TGTGCCAGCAGTTTTGTTGGGGGGTCCTACGAGCAGTACTTC. Its translation is CASSFVGGSYEQYF. The chain combines TRBV28 with TRBJ2-7; tentative D call: TRBD2 (6 bases). Germline CDR1 MDHEN, CDR2 SYDVKM. This CDR3 has 14 residues. Deletions cut 3 bases from V and 1 base from J, with 10 bases between.